This TCR beta chain emerged from a study of blood T cell repertoires in COVID-19. Data came from immunoSEQ multiplex PCR; TCRdb stores just in-frame clones and leaves some out. The sample holds about 260,000 clones, 84% seen once. Germline lookup yields CDR1 LNHDA and CDR2 SQIVND (reference sequence). The CDR3 runs 17 residues. Unmatched junction bases numbered 12, after V lost 0 bases and J lost 6 bases. The receptor comes from a human donor in a cohort sampled during active COVID-19. The sample consisted of peripheral blood. V and J are TRBV19 and TRBJ1-1; 8 bases match TRBD1. The CDR3 protein is CASSIDYRGTGRPEAFF. CDR3 bases: TGTGCCAGTAGTATAGATTACAGGGGGACAGGAAGGCCTGAAGCTTTCTTT.